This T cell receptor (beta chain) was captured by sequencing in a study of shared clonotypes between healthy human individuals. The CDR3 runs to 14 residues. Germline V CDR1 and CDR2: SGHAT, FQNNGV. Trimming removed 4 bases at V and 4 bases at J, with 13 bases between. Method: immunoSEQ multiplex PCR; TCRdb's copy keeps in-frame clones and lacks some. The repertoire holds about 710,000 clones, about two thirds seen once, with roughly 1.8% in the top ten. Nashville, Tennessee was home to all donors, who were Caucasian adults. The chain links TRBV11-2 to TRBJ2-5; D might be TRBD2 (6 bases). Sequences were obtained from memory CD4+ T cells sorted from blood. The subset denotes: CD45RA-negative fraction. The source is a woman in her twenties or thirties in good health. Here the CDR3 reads CASSSGVGSETQYF. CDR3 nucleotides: TGTGCCAGCAGCTCGGGGGTGGGGTCAGAGACCCAGTACTTC.